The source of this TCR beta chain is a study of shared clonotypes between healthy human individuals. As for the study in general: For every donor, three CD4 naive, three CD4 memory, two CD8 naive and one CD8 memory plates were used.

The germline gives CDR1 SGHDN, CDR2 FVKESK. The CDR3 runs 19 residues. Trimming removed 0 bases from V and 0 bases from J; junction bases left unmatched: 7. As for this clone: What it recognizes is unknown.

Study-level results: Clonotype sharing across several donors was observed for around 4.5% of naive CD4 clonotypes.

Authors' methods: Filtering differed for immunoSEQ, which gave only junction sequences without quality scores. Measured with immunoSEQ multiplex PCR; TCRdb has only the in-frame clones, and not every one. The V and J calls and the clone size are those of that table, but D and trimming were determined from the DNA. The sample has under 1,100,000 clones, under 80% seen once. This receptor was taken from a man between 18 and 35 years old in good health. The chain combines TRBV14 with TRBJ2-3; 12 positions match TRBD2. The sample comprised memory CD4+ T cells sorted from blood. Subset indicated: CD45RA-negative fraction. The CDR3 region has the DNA TGTGCCAGCAGCCAAGATGCTAGCGGGAGGGGGACTAGCACAGATACGCAGTATTTT. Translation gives CASSQDASGRGTSTDTQYF.